The next 17 T cell receptor beta chains were all read from a single sample in a study of T-cell reconstitution after alpha-beta-depleted transplantation in children. A TCRbeta library incorporating unique molecular identifiers was prepared. TCRdb reprocessed the PCR reads with MiXCR, giving one entry per CDR3 protein. The sample gives 600,000 to 700,000 distinct CDR3 sequences, around 14% of which show up once; 0.65% to 0.9% is in the top ten. Sequences were derived from PBMCs, sampled before TCRalphabeta/CD19-depleted stem cell transplant. These receptor sequences come from a girl aged 2-10 years with congenital amegakaryocytic thrombocytopenia, due to receive a stem cell transplant.

This clonotype was detected ten times or more. This chain links TRBV9 with TRBJ2-5; 8 bases align to TRBD2. This CDR3 region has 14 residues. The V gene's germline CDR1 is SGDLS and CDR2 YYNGEE. V lost 3 bases and J lost 4; bases outside the gene matches: 5. CDR3 region: CASSETSGIETQYF. CDR3 nucleotides: TGTGCCAGCAGCGAAACTAGCGGAATAGAGACCCAGTACTTC.

The V call is TRBV3-1, the J call TRBJ1-4; 9 nucleotides agree with TRBD1. Germline V CDR1 and CDR2: LGHDT, YNNKEL (reference sequence). CDR3 length: 15 amino acids. Losses at the gene ends were 3 bases for V and 7 bases for J; bases not matched to a gene: 6. CDR3 loop: CASSQGQGPVEKLFF. The CDR3 nucleotides read TGTGCCAGCAGCCAGGGACAGGGTCCGGTTGAAAAACTGTTTTTT.

The CDR3 sequence: CSASILAGGSSYEQYF. CDR3 nucleotides: TGCAGTGCTAGTATCCTAGCGGGGGGAAGCTCCTACGAGCAGTACTTC. The genes are TRBV20-1 and TRBJ2-7; TRBD2 aligns across 11 bases. Trimming cost V 3 bases and J 0 bases; bases outside gene matches: 7. CDR1 is DFQATT, CDR2 SNEGSKA, per germline (reference sequence). This CDR3 spans 16 amino acids.

This clonotype was detected ten times or more. The CDR3 DNA reads as TGTGCCAGCAGTTTATCGGCACAGGGGGGATACGAGCAGTACTTC. Translated: CASSLSAQGGYEQYF. The chain has TRBV27 and TRBJ2-7; 8 bases agree with TRBD1. CDR3 size: 15 residues. The V gene's germline CDR1 is MNHEY and CDR2 SMNVEV (reference sequence). J was trimmed by 4 bases and V by 0 bases; bases with no gene match: 5.

This chain uses TRBV5-1 with TRBJ2-3, with 11 bases matching TRBD1. CDR3 length: 19 residues. J lost 0 bases, V lost 4 bases, and 13 bases had no gene match. Germline CDR1 SGHRS, CDR2 YFSETQ. CDR3 sequence reads: CASSLGTGGMDSSTDTQYF. DNA of the CDR3: TGCGCCAGCAGCCTCGGGACAGGGGGAATGGACAGCAGCACAGATACGCAGTATTTT.

This clonotype was found many times. V and J are TRBV12-3 or TRBV12-4 and TRBJ1-5; D perhaps matches TRBD1 (5 bases). With 7 bases removed from V and 0 bases from J, the gap between germline ends came to 7 bases. The CDR3 has 13 residues. In DNA form, the CDR3 reads TGTGCCAGCAAAGGGGATAGCAATCAGCCCCAGCATTTT. Translated, it gives CASKGDSNQPQHF.

This clonotype occurred many times. The rearrangement links TRBV5-1 to TRBJ1-2; D uncertain. The germline V gene has CDR1 SGHRS and CDR2 YFSETQ. This CDR3 comprises 13 residues. Trimming pared 3 bases from V and 4 bases from J, leaving 10 bases between. The CDR3 region is CASSSGHGYGYTF. The DNA for the CDR3 is TGCGCCAGCAGCTCCGGGCACGGCTATGGCTACACCTTC.

This clonotype was seen ten or more times. The chain is built from TRBV10-2 and TRBJ2-3; TRBD1 aligns across 8 bases. V gave up 7 bases and J gave up 2 bases; unmatched junction bases: 14. Germline assignment: CDR1 WSHSY and CDR2 SAAADI. The CDR3 runs 17 residues. This chain's CDR3 is CASKRDRTTSITDTQYF. For the CDR3, the DNA is TGCGCCAGCAAAAGGGACAGGACAACATCTATCACAGATACGCAGTATTTT.

This clonotype was seen ten or more times. The rearrangement links TRBV7-3 to TRBJ1-1; tentative D call: TRBD1 (6 bases). With 0 bases removed from V and 3 bases from J, the gap between germline ends came to 8 bases. This CDR3 has 14 residues. Germline V gene lookup returns CDR1 SGHTA and CDR2 FQGTGA. CDR3 loop: CASSLTPGDTEAFF. The CDR3 bases are TGTGCCAGCAGCTTAACCCCAGGGGACACTGAAGCTTTCTTT.

The rearrangement links TRBV11-3 to TRBJ2-1; 8 bases line up with TRBD1. The junction had 5 bases not matched to a gene; V was cut back by 1 base and J by 3 bases. Germline values: CDR1 SGHNT, CDR2 YENEEA. The CDR3 length is 16 residues. CDR3: CASSLVPGGDYNEQFF. CDR3 coding DNA: TGTGCCAGCAGCTTAGTCCCAGGGGGCGACTACAATGAGCAGTTCTTC. Combining the CDR3 with reference TRBV11-3 and TRBJ2-1 gives the whole variable domain EAGVVQSPRYKIIEKKQPVAFWCNPISGHNTLYWYLQNLGQGPELLIRYENEEAVDDSQLPKDRFSAERLKGVDSTLKIQPAELGDSAVYLCASSLVPGGDYNEQFFGPGTRLTVL.

On this clonotype: This may come from a read error, since a much larger clone is one base off. The chain recombines TRBV24-1 with TRBJ2-1; the D gene is possibly TRBD1 (5 bases). Germline V lookup: CDR1 KGHDR, CDR2 SFDVKD. The CDR3 has 13 residues. The CDR3 bases are TGTGCCACCAGTGCGGACACCCACAATGAGGAGTTCTTC. This gives the protein CATSADTHNEEFF.

This clonotype was detected ten times or more. The chain joins TRBV12-3 or TRBV12-4 to TRBJ2-2; D may correspond to TRBD1 or TRBD2 (5 bases each). This CDR3 has 14 amino acids. Trimming pared 3 bases from V and 5 bases from J, leaving 10 bases between. The CDR3 loop reads CASSLQGETGELFF. The CDR3 nucleotides are TGTGCCAGCAGTTTGCAGGGAGAGACCGGGGAGCTGTTTTTT.

This clonotype was seen repeatedly, ten times or more. J is TRBJ2-5 and V is TRBV20-1, with TRBD1 as a possible D gene (6 bases). V shed 5 bases and J shed 5 bases, with 15 bases lying between them. CDR3 length: 13 residues. The germline gives CDR1 DFQATT, CDR2 SNEGSKA (reference sequence). The CDR3 sequence: CSALDSLQETQYF. CDR3 nucleotides: TGCAGTGCTTTGGACAGCCTCCAGGAGACCCAGTACTTC.

This chain joins TRBV27 and TRBJ2-3, with D perhaps TRBD1 (6 bases). CDR1 and CDR2 (germline): MNHEY, SMNVEV (reference sequence). The V gene lost 5 bases and the J gene lost 6 bases, with 21 bases spanning the gap. This CDR3 is built from 16 residues. In DNA form, the CDR3 reads TGTGCCAGCAGTCCGGGGAGCGGAAGGACAGACGATACGCAGTATTTT. This gives the protein CASSPGSGRTDDTQYF.

Ten or more counts support this clonotype. The rearrangement joins TRBV5-1 to TRBJ2-7, with 7 bases matching TRBD2. Per the germline V gene, CDR1 is SGHRS and CDR2 is YFSETQ. The V segment lost 5 bases and the J segment 2 bases; nucleotides outside the gene matches: 7. The length of the CDR3 is 14 residues. This CDR3 is CASRATSDPYEQYF. CDR3 in DNA: TGCGCCAGCAGGGCAACTAGCGACCCCTACGAGCAGTACTTC.

The chain uses TRBV20-1 and TRBJ2-1; 11 bases are a match to TRBD2. CDR1 is DFQATT, CDR2 SNEGSKA, per germline (reference sequence). CDR3 length: 14 residues. With 6 bases clipped from V and 9 bases from J, the junction kept 10 bases outside the gene matches. This chain's CDR3 is CSAPTSGSRSEQFF. The CDR3 region has the DNA TGCAGTGCCCCAACTAGCGGGAGTCGCTCTGAGCAGTTCTTC.

This clonotype has just a few counts. The chain's CDR3 is CASRATGKETQYF. The CDR3 nucleotides read TGTGCCAGCAGAGCTACAGGGAAAGAGACCCAGTACTTC. The chain carries TRBV6-1 and TRBJ2-5; tentatively, D is TRBD1 (6 bases). Per germline, CDR1 MNHNS and CDR2 SASEGT. The CDR3 loop spans 13 amino acids. V was trimmed by 6 bases and J by 3 bases, leaving 11 bases between them.